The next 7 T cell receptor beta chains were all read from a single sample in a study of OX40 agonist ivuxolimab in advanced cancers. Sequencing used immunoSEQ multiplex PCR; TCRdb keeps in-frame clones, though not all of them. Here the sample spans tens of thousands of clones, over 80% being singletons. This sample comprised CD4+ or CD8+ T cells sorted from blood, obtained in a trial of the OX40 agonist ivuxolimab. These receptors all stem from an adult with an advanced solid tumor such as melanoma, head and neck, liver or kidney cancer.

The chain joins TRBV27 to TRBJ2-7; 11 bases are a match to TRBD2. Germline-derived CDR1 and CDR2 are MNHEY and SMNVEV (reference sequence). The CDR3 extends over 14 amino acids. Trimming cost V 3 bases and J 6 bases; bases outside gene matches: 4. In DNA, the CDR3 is TGTGCCAGCAGTTTCTTCGGACTAGCGGGCGAGCAGTACTTC. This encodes CASSFFGLAGEQYF.

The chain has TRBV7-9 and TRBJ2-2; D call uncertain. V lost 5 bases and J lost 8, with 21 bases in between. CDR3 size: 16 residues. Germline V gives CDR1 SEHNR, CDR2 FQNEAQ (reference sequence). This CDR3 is CASSTSRATKSGELFF. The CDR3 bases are TGTGCCAGCAGCACCAGCCGGGCCACGAAGTCTGGGGAGCTGTTTTTT. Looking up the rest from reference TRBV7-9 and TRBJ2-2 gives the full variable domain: DTGVSQNPRHKITKRGQNVTFRCDPISEHNRLYWYRQTLGQGPEFLTYFQNEAQLEKSRLLSDRFSAERPKGSFSTLEIQRTEQGDSAMYLCASSTSRATKSGELFFGEGSRLTVL.

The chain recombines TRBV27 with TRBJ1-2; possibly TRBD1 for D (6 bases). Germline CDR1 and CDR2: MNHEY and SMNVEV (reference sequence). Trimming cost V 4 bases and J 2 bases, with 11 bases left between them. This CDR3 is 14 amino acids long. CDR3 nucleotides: TGTGCCAGCAGTTCCTTGACAGGAAACTATGGCTACACCTTC. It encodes CASSSLTGNYGYTF.

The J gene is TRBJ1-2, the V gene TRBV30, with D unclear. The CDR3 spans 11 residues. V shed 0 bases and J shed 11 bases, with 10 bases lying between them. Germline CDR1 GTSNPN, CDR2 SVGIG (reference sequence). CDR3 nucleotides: TGTGCCTGGAGTGTACGGTGGGGATACACCTTC. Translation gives CAWSVRWGYTF.

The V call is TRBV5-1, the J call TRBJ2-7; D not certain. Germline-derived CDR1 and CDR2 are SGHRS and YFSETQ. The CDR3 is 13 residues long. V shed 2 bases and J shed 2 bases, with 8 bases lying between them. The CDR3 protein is CASSFEAAYEQYF. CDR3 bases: TGCGCCAGCAGCTTTGAAGCCGCCTACGAGCAGTACTTC.

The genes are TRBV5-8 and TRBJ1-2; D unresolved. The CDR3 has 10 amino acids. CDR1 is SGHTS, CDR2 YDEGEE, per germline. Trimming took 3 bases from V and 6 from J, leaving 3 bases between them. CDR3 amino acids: CASSWDGYTF. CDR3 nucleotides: TGTGCCAGCAGCTGGGATGGCTACACCTTC.

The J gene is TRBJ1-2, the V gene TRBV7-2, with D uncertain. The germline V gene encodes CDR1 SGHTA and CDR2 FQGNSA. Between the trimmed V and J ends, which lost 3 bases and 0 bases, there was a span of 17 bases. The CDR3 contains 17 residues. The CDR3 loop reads CASSFSLSAIPNYGYTF. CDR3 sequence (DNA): TGTGCCAGCAGCTTTTCCCTTTCGGCAATACCTAACTATGGCTACACCTTC.